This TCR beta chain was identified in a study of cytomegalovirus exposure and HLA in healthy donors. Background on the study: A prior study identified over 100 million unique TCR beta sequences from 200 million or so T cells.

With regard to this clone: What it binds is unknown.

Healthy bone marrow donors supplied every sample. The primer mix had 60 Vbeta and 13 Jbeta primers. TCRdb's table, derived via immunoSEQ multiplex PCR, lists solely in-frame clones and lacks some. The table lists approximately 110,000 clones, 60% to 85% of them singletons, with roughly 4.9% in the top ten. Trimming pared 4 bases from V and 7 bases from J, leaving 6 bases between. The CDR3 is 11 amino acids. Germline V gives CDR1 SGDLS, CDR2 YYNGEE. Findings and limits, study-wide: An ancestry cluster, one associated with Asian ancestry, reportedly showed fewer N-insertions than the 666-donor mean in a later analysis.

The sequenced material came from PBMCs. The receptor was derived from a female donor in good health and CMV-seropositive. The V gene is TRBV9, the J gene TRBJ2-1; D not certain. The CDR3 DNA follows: TGTGCCAGCAGCTTCGGGAATGAGCAGTTCTTC. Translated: CASSFGNEQFF. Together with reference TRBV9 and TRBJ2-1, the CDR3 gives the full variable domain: DSGVTQTPKHLITATGQRVTLRCSPRSGDLSVYWYQQSLDQGLQFLIQYYNGEERAKGNILERFSAQQFPDLHSELNLSSLELGDSALYFCASSFGNEQFFGPGTRLTVL.